Each of the 5 T cell receptor beta chains below was sequenced from the same sample in a study of technical replicates of blood from a few donors. Generated by immunoSEQ multiplex PCR, the TCRdb table keeps only in-frame clones and is missing some. This sample yields roughly 70,000 clones, of which 90% to 95% are seen a single time; approximately 0.25% belongs to the top ten. The sequencing input was T cells isolated from PBMCs. These receptors were obtained from a human donor in good health.

The chain joins TRBV10-3 to TRBJ2-1; 7 nucleotides align to TRBD2. The CDR3 spans 16 residues. Germline V gives CDR1 ENHRY, CDR2 SYGVKD. V lost 6 bases to trimming and J lost 7 bases; unmatched junction nucleotides: 15. CDR3 loop: CAISPGFGGGLNEQFF. The CDR3 nucleotides are TGTGCCATCAGCCCGGGTTTTGGGGGAGGGCTGAATGAGCAGTTCTTC.

The V gene is TRBV4-1, the J gene TRBJ2-1, with D possibly TRBD2 on 6 matching bases. Germline V lookup: CDR1 MGHRA, CDR2 YSYEKL. V lost 3 bases, J lost 8 bases, and 26 bases lay in between. The CDR3 loop spans 18 amino acids. CDR3 loop: CASSHATILDGGGDEQFF. CDR3 coding DNA: TGCGCCAGCAGCCATGCCACCATACTCGACGGCGGAGGGGATGAGCAGTTCTTC.

The chain joins TRBV5-1 to TRBJ1-2; 7 positions agree with TRBD1. CDR1 and CDR2 (germline): SGHRS, YFSETQ. Germline trimming cut 4 bases from V and 7 bases from J; bases unmatched to any gene: 10. CDR3 length: 14 amino acids. The CDR3 DNA follows: TGCGCCAGCAGCGCGTATACAGGGGACGGTGGCTACACCTTC. Its translation: CASSAYTGDGGYTF.

This chain links TRBV11-3 with TRBJ2-1, with 7 bases aligning to TRBD2. This CDR3 comprises 15 residues. The junction had 1 base not matched to a gene; V was cut back by 0 bases and J by 2 bases. Germline V gives CDR1 SGHNT, CDR2 YENEEA. The CDR3 reads CASSLEAGPYNEQFF. CDR3 coding DNA: TGTGCCAGCAGCTTAGAAGCGGGACCCTACAATGAGCAGTTCTTC.

The chain carries TRBV6-6 and TRBJ2-1; perhaps TRBD2 as D (6 bases). The CDR3 consists of 13 residues. Trimming pared 5 bases from V and 3 bases from J, leaving 8 bases between. Germline V gene lookup returns CDR1 MNHNY and CDR2 SVGAGI (reference sequence). In nucleotides, the CDR3 is TGTGCCAGCAGTAGCGGGCTCTACAATGAGCAGTTCTTC. Amino acid sequence: CASSSGLYNEQFF.